This TCR beta chain was obtained from a study of shared clonotypes between healthy human individuals. Looking at the study overall: Plates per donor: three CD4 naive, three CD4 memory, two CD8 naive, one CD8 memory. Broader study findings: It was observed that approximately 5% of naive CD4 clonotypes were shared across several donors.

About this clone itself: Antigen specificity is unknown.

The donor population consisted of healthy HIV-negative adults with no recent acute infections or vaccinations. Subsets obtained from CD4+ cells comprised CD45RA+ naive and CD45RA-negative memory cells. With 5 bases removed from V and 4 bases from J, the gap between germline ends came to 12 bases. This CDR3 region has 14 residues. CDR1 is PRHDT and CDR2 is FYEKMQ in the germline V gene (reference sequence). TCRdb keeps only in-frame clones here, not all; method: immunoSEQ multiplex PCR. The sample holds some 1,100,000 clones, around 78% seen once. The sample was memory CD4+ T cells from PBMCs. Subset specified: CD45RA-negative fraction. This chain uses TRBV13 with TRBJ2-1; tentatively, D is TRBD1 (6 bases). This TCR was sampled from a man younger than 30 in good health. Some clones in this sample may be carry-over from other donors' samples. The CDR3 here is CASSPRTAYNEQFF. The CDR3 DNA is TGTGCCAGCAGCCCTAGGACAGCTTACAATGAGCAGTTCTTC.